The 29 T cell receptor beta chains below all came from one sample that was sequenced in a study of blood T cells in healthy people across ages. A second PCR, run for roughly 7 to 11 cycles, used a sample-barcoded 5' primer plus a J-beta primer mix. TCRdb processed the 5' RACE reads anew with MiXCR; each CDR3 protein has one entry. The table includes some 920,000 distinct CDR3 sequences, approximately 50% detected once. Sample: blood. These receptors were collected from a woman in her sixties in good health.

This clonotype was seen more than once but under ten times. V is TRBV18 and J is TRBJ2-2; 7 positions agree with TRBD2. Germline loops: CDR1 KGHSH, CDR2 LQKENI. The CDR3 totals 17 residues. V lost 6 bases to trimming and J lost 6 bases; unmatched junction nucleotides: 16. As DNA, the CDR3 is TGTGCCAGCTCTCCCAGACTAGCTTCGGATAACGCCGGGGAGCTGTTTTTT. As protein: CASSPRLASDNAGELFF.

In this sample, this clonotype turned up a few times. The CDR3 is CSAGTLADETQYF. The CDR3 DNA follows: TGCAGTGCTGGGACCCTAGCTGACGAGACCCAGTACTTC. The V gene is TRBV20-1, the J gene TRBJ2-5, with D possibly called TRBD1 or TRBD2 (5 bases each). CDR1 DFQATT and CDR2 SNEGSKA come from the germline V gene (reference sequence). Between the trimmed V and J ends, which lost 5 bases and 5 bases, there was a span of 15 bases. The CDR3 is made up of 13 amino acids.

The CDR3 protein is CASSLQGQQPQHF. The CDR3, as DNA: TGTGCCAGCAGCCTACAGGGGCAGCAGCCCCAGCATTTT. The gene calls are TRBV7-9 and TRBJ1-5; 7 bases are a match to TRBD1. This CDR3 is built from 13 residues. CDR1 SEHNR and CDR2 FQNEAQ come from the germline V gene (reference sequence). V dropped 5 bases and J dropped 7; count of bases not matched to a gene: 5.

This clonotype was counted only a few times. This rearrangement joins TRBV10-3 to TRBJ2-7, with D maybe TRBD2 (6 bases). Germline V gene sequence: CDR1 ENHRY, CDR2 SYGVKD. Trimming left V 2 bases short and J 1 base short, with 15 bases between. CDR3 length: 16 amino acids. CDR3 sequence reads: CAISEGGGIVSYEQYF. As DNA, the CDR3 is TGTGCCATCAGTGAGGGCGGCGGGATTGTTTCCTACGAGCAGTACTTC.

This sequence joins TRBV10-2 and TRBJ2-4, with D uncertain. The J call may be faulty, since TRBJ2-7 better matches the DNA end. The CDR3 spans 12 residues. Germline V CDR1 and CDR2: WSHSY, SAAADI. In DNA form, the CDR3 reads TGCGCCAGCAGCTACCCTACAAACGAGCAGTACTTC. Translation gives CASSYPTNEQYF.

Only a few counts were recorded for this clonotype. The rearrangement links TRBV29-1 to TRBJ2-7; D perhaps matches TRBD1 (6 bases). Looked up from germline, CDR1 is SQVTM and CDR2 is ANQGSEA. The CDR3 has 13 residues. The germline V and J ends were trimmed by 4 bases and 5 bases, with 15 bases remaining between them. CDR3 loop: CSVGGLALDEQYF. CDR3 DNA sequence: TGCAGCGTTGGGGGGCTAGCTCTCGACGAGCAGTACTTC.

CDR3 in DNA: TGCGCCAGCAGCTTGGCTCTAGCGGAGATCCAAGAGACCCAGTACTTC. Protein: CASSLALAEIQETQYF. V gene TRBV5-1 combines with J gene TRBJ2-5, with 7 bases aligning to TRBD2. The germline gives CDR1 SGHRS, CDR2 YFSETQ. The CDR3 has 16 amino acids. V was clipped by 0 bases and J by 1 base; unmatched bases: 6.

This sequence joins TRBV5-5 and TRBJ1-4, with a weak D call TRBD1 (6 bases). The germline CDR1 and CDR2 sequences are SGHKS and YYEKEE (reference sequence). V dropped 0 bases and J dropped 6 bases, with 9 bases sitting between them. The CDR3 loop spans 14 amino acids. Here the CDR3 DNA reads TGTGCCAGCAGCTTGGGGGCAGGGGATGAAAAACTGTTTTTT. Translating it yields CASSLGAGDEKLFF.

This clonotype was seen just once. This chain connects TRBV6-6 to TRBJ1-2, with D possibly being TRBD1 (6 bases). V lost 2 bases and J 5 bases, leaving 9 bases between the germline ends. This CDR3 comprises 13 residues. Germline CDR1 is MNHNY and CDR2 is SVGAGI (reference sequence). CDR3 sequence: CASSYAGEYGYTF. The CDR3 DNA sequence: TGTGCCAGCAGTTACGCAGGGGAGTATGGCTACACCTTC.

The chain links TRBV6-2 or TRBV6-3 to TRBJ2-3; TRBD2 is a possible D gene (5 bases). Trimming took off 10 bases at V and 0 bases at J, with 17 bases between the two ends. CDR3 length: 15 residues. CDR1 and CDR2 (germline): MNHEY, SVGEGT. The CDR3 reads CANRERWPSTDTQYF. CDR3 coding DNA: TGTGCCAACAGAGAGCGGTGGCCTAGCACAGATACGCAGTATTTT.

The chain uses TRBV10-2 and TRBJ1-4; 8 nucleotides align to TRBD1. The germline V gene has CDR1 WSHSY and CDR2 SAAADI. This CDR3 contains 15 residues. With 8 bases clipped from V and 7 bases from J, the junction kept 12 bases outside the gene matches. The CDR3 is CASGTGGTGGEKLFF. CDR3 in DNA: TGCGCCAGCGGGACCGGGGGGACAGGAGGTGAAAAACTGTTTTTT.

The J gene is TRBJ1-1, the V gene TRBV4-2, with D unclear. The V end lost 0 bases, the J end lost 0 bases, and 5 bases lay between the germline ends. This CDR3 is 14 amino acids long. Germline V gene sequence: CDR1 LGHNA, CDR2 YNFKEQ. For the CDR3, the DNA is TGTGCCAGCAGCCAAGAACAGTTGAACACTGAAGCTTTCTTT. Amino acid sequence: CASSQEQLNTEAFF.

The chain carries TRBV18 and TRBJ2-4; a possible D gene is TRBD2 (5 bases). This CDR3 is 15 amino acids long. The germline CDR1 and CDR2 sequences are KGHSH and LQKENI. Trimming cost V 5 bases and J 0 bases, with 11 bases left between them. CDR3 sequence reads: CASSSLEAAKNIQYF. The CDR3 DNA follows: TGTGCCAGCTCATCCCTGGAGGCAGCCAAAAACATTCAGTACTTC.

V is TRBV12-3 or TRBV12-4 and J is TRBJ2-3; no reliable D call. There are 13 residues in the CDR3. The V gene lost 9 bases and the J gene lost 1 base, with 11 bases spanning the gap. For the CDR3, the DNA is TGTGCCAGTGCAGTCCCTGGCACAGATACGCAGTATTTT. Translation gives CASAVPGTDTQYF.

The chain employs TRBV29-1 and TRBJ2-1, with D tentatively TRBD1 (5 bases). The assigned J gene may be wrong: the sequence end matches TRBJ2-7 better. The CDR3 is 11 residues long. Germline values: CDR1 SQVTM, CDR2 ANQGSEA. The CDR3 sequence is CSVDMDNEQYF. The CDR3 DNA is TGCAGCGTTGATATGGACAATGAGCAGTACTTC.

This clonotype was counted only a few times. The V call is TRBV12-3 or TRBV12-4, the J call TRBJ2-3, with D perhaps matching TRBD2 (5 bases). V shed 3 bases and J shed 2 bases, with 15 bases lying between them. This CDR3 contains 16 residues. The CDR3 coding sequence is TGTGCCAGCAGTTTCGCTGAGGGTTCTACCACAGATACGCAGTATTTT. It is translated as CASSFAEGSTTDTQYF.

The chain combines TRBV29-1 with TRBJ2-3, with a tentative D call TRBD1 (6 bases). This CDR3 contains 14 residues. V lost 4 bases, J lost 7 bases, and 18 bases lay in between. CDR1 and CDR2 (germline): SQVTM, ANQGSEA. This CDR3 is CSVVGQGKGYTQYF. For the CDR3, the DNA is TGCAGCGTTGTCGGGCAGGGGAAGGGATATACGCAGTATTTT.

CDR3 DNA sequence: TGCGCCAGCAAGAGGGGGAGCTCCTACAATGAGCAGTTCTTC. Translating it yields CASKRGSSYNEQFF. The chain has TRBV5-1 and TRBJ2-1, with D possibly being TRBD1 (6 bases). This CDR3 spans 14 amino acids. Per the germline V gene, CDR1 is SGHRS and CDR2 is YFSETQ. Deletions cut 6 bases from V and 0 bases from J, with 10 bases between.

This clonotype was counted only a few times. CDR3 in amino acids: CATSRDRTSRYEQYF. In DNA, the CDR3 is TGTGCCACCAGCAGAGACAGGACTAGCAGGTACGAGCAGTACTTC. The chain combines TRBV15 with TRBJ2-5, with 8 bases identical to TRBD2. The end of the DNA fits TRBJ2-7 better, so the J call may be wrong. CDR3 length: 15 residues. The germline gives CDR1 LNHNV, CDR2 YYDKDF (reference sequence).

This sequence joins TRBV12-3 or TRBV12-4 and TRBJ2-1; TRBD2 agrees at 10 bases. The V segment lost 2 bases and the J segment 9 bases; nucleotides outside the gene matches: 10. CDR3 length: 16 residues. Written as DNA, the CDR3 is TGTGCCAGCAGTTTAATGGGCATAGCGGGAGGAGGTGAGCAGTTCTTC. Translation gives CASSLMGIAGGGEQFF.

CDR3 in DNA: TGTGCCTGGAGCGCTCAGAGTTTCTATGGCTACACCTTC. Residues: CAWSAQSFYGYTF. The rearrangement links TRBV30 to TRBJ1-2; no definite D call. Germline values: CDR1 GTSNPN, CDR2 SVGIG (reference sequence). The CDR3 spans 13 residues. The V end was cut by 3 bases, the J end by 4 bases, with 12 bases between. The whole variable domain, remainder taken from reference TRBV30 and TRBJ1-2, is SQTIHQWPATLVQPVGSPLSLECTVEGTSNPNLYWYRQAAGRGLQLLFYSVGIGQISSEVPQNLSASRPQDRQFILSSKKLLLSDSGFYLCAWSAQSFYGYTFGSGTRLTVV.

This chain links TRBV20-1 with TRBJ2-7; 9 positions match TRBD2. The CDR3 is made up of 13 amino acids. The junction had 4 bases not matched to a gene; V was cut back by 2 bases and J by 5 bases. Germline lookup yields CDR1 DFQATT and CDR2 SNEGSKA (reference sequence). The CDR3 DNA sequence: TGCAGTGCTAGACTAGCGGGAAAGAACGAGCAGTACTTC. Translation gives CSARLAGKNEQYF.

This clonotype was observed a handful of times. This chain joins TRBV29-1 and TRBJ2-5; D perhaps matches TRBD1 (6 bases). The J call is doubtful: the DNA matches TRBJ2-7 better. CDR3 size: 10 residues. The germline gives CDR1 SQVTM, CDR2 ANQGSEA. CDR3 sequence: CSVAGVEQYF. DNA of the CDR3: TGCAGCGTAGCAGGGGTCGAGCAGTACTTC.

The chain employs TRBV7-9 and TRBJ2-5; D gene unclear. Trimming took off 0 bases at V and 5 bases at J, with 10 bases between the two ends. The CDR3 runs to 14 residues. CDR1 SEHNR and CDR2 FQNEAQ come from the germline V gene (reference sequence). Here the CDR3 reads CASSLAGPWETQYF. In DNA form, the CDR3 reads TGTGCCAGCAGCTTAGCGGGCCCCTGGGAGACCCAGTACTTC. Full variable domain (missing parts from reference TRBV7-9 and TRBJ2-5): DTGVSQNPRHKITKRGQNVTFRCDPISEHNRLYWYRQTLGQGPEFLTYFQNEAQLEKSRLLSDRFSAERPKGSFSTLEIQRTEQGDSAMYLCASSLAGPWETQYFGPGTRLLVL.

CDR3 loop: CASSPGQGTHEQFF. The CDR3 nucleotides read TGTGCCAGCAGCCCTGGACAGGGGACGCATGAGCAGTTCTTC. The chain carries TRBV7-9 and TRBJ2-1; 9 bases are shared with TRBD1. Germline values: CDR1 SEHNR, CDR2 FQNEAQ (reference sequence). V shed 5 bases, J shed 8 bases, and the junction held 7 bases outside the gene matches. This CDR3 contains 14 residues.

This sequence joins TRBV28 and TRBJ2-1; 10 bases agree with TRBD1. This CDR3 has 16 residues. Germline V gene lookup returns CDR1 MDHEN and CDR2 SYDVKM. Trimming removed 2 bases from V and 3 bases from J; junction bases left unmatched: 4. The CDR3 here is CASSLAGQGSYNEQFF. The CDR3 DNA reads TGTGCCAGCAGTTTAGCGGGACAGGGGAGCTACAATGAGCAGTTCTTC.

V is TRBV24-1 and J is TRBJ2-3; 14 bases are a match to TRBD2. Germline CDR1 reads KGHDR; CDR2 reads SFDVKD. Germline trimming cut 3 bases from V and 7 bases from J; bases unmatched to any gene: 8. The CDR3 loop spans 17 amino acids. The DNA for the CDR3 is TGTGCCACCAGTGATCACGGGACTAGCGGGAGTTGGTATACGCAGTATTTT. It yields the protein CATSDHGTSGSWYTQYF.

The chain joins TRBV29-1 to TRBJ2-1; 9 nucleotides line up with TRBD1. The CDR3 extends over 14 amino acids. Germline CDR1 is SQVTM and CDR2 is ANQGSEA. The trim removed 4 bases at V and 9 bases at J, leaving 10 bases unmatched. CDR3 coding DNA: TGCAGCGTTGGGCGGCGGGGACAGGGAGGTGAGCAGTTCTTC. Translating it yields CSVGRRGQGGEQFF.

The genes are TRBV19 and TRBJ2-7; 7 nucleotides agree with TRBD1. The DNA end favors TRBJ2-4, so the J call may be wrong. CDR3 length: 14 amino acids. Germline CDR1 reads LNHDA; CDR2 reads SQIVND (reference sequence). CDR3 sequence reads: CASSTRQGENIQYF. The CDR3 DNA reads TGTGCCAGTAGTACCCGACAGGGTGAAAACATTCAGTACTTC.